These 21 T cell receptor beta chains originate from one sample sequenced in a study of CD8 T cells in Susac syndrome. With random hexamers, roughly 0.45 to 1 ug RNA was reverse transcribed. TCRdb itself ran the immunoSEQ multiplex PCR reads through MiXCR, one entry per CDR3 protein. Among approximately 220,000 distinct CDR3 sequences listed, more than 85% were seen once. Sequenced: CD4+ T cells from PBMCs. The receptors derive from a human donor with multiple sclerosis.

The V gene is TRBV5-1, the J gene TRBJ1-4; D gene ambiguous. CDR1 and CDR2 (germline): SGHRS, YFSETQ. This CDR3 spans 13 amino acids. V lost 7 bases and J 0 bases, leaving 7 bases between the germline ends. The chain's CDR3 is CASRTATNEKLFF. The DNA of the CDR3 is TGCGCCAGCCGGACGGCAACTAATGAAAAACTGTTTTTT.

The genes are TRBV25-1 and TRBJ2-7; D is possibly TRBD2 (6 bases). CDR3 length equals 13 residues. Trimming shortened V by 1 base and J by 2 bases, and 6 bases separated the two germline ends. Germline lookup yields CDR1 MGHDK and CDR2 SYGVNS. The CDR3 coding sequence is TGTGCCAGCAGTGAATCGGGGGCCTACGAGCAGTACGTC. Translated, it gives CASSESGAYEQYV.

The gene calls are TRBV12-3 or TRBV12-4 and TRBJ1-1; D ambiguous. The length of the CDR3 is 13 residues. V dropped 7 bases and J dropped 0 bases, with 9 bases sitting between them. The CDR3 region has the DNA TGTGCCAGCACCCTACACCTGAACACTGAAGCTTTCTTT. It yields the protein CASTLHLNTEAFF.

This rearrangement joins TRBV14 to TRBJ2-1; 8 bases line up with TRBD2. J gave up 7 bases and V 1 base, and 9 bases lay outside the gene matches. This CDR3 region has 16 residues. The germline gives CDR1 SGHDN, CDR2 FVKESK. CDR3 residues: CASSQVISGGRNEQFF. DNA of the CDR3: TGTGCCAGCAGCCAAGTCATCAGCGGGGGCAGGAATGAGCAGTTCTTC.

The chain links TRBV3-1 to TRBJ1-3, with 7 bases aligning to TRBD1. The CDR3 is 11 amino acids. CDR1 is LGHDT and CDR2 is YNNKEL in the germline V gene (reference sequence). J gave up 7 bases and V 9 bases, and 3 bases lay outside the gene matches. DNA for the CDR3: TGTGCCAGTGGGGACAGCAACACCATATATTTT. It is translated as CASGDSNTIYF.

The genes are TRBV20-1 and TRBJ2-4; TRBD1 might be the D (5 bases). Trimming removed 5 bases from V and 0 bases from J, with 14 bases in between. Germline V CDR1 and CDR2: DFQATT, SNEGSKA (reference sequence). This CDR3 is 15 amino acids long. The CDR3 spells CSAPIGHVAKNIQYF. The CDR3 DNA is TGCAGTGCTCCTATCGGACACGTAGCCAAAAACATTCAGTACTTC.

The CDR3 DNA is TGTGCCTGGAGTCGGATTATTCGGGAAGCTTTCTTT. It specifies CAWSRIIREAFF. V gene TRBV30 combines with J gene TRBJ1-1; D uncertain. This CDR3 spans 12 amino acids. CDR1 and CDR2 (germline): GTSNPN, SVGIG (reference sequence). V lost 2 bases to trimming and J lost 8 bases, with 12 bases between them.

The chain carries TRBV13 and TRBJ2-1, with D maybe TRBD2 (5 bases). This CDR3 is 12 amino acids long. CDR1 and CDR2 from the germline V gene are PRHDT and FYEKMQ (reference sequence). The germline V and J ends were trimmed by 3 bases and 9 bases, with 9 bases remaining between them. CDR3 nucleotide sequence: TGTGCCAGCAGCTTCCTTCGGGGTGAGCAGTTCTTC. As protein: CASSFLRGEQFF.

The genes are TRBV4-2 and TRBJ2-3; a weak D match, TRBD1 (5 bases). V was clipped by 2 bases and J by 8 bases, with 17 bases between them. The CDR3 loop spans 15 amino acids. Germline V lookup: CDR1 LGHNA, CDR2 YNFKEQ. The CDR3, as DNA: TGTGCCAGCAGCCAAAGTGTCCTACTCCAGGGTACGCAGTATTTT. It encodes CASSQSVLLQGTQYF.

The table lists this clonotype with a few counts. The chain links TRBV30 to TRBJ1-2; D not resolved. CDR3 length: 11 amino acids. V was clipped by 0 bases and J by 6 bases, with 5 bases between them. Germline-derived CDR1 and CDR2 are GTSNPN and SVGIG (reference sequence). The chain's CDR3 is CAWSVGNGYTF. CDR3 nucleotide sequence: TGTGCCTGGAGTGTCGGGAATGGCTACACCTTC. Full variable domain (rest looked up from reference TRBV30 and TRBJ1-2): SQTIHQWPATLVQPVGSPLSLECTVEGTSNPNLYWYRQAAGRGLQLLFYSVGIGQISSEVPQNLSASRPQDRQFILSSKKLLLSDSGFYLCAWSVGNGYTFGSGTRLTVV.

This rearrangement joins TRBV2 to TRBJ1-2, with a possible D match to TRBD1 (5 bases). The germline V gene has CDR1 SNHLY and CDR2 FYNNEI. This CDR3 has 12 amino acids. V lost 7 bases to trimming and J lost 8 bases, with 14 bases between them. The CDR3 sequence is CASILPGGGYTF. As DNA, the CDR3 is TGTGCCAGCATCCTTCCTGGGGGAGGCTACACCTTC.

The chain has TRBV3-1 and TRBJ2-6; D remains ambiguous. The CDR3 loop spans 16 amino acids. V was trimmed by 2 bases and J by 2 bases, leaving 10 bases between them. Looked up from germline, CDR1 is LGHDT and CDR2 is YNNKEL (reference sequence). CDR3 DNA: TGTGCCAGCAGCCAACAACGCACGACTGGGGCCAACGTCCTGACTTTC. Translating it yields CASSQQRTTGANVLTF.

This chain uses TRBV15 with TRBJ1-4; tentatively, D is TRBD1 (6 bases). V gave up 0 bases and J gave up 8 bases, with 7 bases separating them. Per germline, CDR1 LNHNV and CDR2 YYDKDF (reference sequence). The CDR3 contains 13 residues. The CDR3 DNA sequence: TGTGCCACCAGCAGAGAAGACAGGGAAAAACTGTTTTTT. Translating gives CATSREDREKLFF.

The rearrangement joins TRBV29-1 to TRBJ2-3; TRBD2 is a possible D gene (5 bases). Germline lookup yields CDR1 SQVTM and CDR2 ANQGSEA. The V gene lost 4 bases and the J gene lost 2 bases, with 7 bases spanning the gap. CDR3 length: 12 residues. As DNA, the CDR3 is TGCAGCGTTGGAGGGCCCACAGATACGCAGTATTTT. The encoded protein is CSVGGPTDTQYF.

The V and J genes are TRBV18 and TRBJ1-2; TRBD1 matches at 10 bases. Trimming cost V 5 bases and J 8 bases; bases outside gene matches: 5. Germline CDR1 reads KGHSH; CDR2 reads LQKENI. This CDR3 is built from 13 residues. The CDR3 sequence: CASSTGTGDGYTF. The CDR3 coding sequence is TGTGCCAGCTCAACCGGGACAGGGGACGGCTACACCTTC.

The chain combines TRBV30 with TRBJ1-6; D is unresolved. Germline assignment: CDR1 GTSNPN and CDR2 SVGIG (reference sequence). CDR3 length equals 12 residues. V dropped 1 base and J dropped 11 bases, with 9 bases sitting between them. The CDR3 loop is CAWSAPPAPLHF. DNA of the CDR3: TGTGCCTGGAGTGCCCCACCGGCACCCCTCCACTTT. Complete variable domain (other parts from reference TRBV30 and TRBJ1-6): SQTIHQWPATLVQPVGSPLSLECTVEGTSNPNLYWYRQAAGRGLQLLFYSVGIGQISSEVPQNLSASRPQDRQFILSSKKLLLSDSGFYLCAWSAPPAPLHFGNGTRLTVT.

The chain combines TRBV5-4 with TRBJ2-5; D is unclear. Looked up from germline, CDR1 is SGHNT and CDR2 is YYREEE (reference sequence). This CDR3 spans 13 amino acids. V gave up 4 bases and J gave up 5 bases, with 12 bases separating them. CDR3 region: CASSRSATETQYF. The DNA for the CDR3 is TGTGCCAGCAGCCGTAGTGCTACCGAGACCCAGTACTTC.

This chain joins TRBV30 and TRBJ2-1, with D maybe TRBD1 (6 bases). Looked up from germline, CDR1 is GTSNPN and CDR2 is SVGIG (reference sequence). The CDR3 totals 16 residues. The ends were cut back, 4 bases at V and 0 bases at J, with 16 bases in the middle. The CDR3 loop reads CAWTLRTGSSYNEQFF. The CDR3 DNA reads TGTGCCTGGACCCTCAGAACAGGGAGCTCCTACAATGAGCAGTTCTTC.

In DNA form, the CDR3 reads TGCAGCGTGGGACAAAGCACAGATACGCAGTATTTT. As protein: CSVGQSTDTQYF. This rearrangement joins TRBV29-1 to TRBJ2-3; D is perhaps TRBD1 (6 bases). The germline CDR1 and CDR2 sequences are SQVTM and ANQGSEA. The CDR3 sequence is 12 residues long. V gave up 6 bases and J gave up 0 bases, with 7 bases separating them.

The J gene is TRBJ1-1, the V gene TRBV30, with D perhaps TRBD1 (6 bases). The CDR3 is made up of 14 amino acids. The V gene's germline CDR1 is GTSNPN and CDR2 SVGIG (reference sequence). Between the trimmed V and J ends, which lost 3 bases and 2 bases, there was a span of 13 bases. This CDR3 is CAWRPDSHNTEAFF. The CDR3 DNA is TGTGCCTGGAGGCCGGACAGCCACAACACTGAAGCTTTCTTT.

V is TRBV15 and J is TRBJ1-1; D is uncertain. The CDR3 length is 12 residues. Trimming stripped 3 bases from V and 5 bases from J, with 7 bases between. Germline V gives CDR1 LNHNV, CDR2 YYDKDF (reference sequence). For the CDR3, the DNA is TGTGCCACCAGCAGGTATAATACTGAAGCTTTCTTT. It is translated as CATSRYNTEAFF.